A selection of T cell receptor beta chains follows, all from one sample in a study of OX40 agonist ivuxolimab in advanced cancers. Assay: immunoSEQ multiplex PCR; the TCRdb copy retains only in-frame clones and omits some. This sample has almost 45,000 clones, with around 90% found just once. The source material was CD4+ or CD8+ T cells sorted from blood, sampled in a trial of the OX40 agonist ivuxolimab. The receptors come from an adult with an advanced solid tumor such as melanoma, head and neck, liver or kidney cancer. The CDR3 runs from the conserved cysteine through the conserved F or W. The order of the fields is clone size, V gene, J gene, D gene, CDR3 DNA, CDR3 protein. The D gene is left open where the match is weak. Rows give clone size only sometimes, using once, few, many, or a class for an expanded clone.

>few|TRBV10-3|TRBJ1-5|NA
TGTGCCATCAGTGAAGGGGCCGGTCAGCCCCAGCATTTT
CAISEGAGQPQHF
>NA|TRBV9|TRBJ2-1|NA
TGTGCCAGCAGCGTAGGACCCCTTCCGTCGCCAAACAATGAGCAGTTCTTC
CASSVGPLPSPNNEQFF
>NA|TRBV29-1|TRBJ2-2|NA
TGCAGCGTTGAAGGACAGGAAACGAACACCGGGGAGCTGTTTTTT
CSVEGQETNTGELFF
>NA|TRBV29-1|TRBJ2-2|NA
TGCAGCGCGGACAGACCGAACACCGGGGAGCTGTTTTTT
CSADRPNTGELFF
>NA|TRBV7-9|TRBJ2-5|TRBD2
TGTGCCAGCAGCGATCCCCGACTAGCGGTGGGAGAGACCCAGTACTTC
CASSDPRLAVGETQYF
>NA|TRBV5-4|TRBJ2-6|TRBD1
TGTGCCAGCAGCTTGGACAGGGGAAGTTCTGGGGCCAACGTCCTGACTTTC
CASSLDRGSSGANVLTF
>NA|TRBV6-7|TRBJ1-5|NA
TGTGCCAGCATGGATCCTGGAAGCAATCAGCCCCAGCATTTT
CASMDPGSNQPQHF
>NA|TRBV7-6|TRBJ2-3|TRBD2
TGTGCCAGCTCCGAGCGGGGGGGCTCGTGGGCAGATACGCAGTATTTT
CASSERGGSWADTQYF
>NA|TRBV5-1|TRBJ1-1|NA
TGCGCCAGCAGCCCTCGGGTGAACACTGAAGCTTTCTTT
CASSPRVNTEAFF
>NA|TRBV4-3|TRBJ1-1|TRBD1
TGCGCCAGCAGCCAATCGGGACAGGATGAAGCTTTCTTT
CASSQSGQDEAFF
>once|TRBV30|TRBJ2-3|NA
TGTGCCTGGAGCGTCCCAGGGGGGTCTACAGATACGCAGTATTTT
CAWSVPGGSTDTQYF
>NA|TRBV11-2|TRBJ2-5|NA
TGTGCCAGCAGCTTAGTGCCCTGGGAGATAGAGACCCAGTACTTC
CASSLVPWEIETQYF
>NA|TRBV28|TRBJ1-5|NA
TGTGCCAGCAGTTTGATGGGGGGCGGGCAGCCCCAGCATTTT
CASSLMGGGQPQHF
>once|TRBV7-8|TRBJ2-7|TRBD2
TGTGCCAGCAGCTTAGCCGCGGGGGGTGTCTACGAGCAGTACTTC
CASSLAAGGVYEQYF